The text below deals with one T cell receptor (beta chain). The protocol was immunoSEQ multiplex PCR, while the TCRdb copy is restricted to in-frame clones and leaves out a portion. This table has some 100,000 clones, over 85% appearing once. Exposure to brentuximab vedotin varied, and each patient had relapsed following autologous stem cell transplantation. Patients' outcomes at their best amounted to complete response, partial response or progressive disease. The CDR3 runs to 12 residues. Germline CDR1 is LNHDA and CDR2 is SQIVND (reference sequence). V lost 7 bases to trimming and J lost 2 bases; unmatched junction nucleotides: 1. The sample originates from a study of PD-1 blockade in classical Hodgkin lymphoma. Study overall: Patients were dosed intravenously with nivolumab at 3 mg/kg every 2 weeks.

The sequenced sample was peripheral blood mononuclear cells (PBMCs), obtained at baseline. The receptor comes from a human donor with classical Hodgkin lymphoma. This rearrangement joins TRBV19 to TRBJ2-5; the match to TRBD2 covers 7 bases. The CDR3 region has the DNA TGTGCCAGTAAGGGAGGGCAAGAGACCCAGTACTTC. It translates to CASKGGQETQYF.